The T cell receptor gamma chain described here comes from a study of Vδ1+ human thymocytes. General study results and limits: About 20% of thymic delta-chain sequences were Vdelta2, with few Vdelta3, unlike blood Vdelta1+ controls. In the thymus, TRG and TRD repertoires looked highly polyclonal with Gaussian CDR3 lengths. The authors advised highly purified populations and single-cell validation.

Sequences come from RNA converted to cDNA by reverse transcription. Pooled V-gene forward primers with one constant-region reverse primer generated the CDR3 amplicons by multiplex PCR. TCRdb re-analyzed the multiplex PCR reads via CATT. This sample carries 25,000 to 30,000 gamma-chain clones, roughly 20% of them seen once, and the ten largest clones take less than 2%. This clone came up a few times. The antigen remains undetermined. The sorted cells were CD3+ Vdelta1+ Vdelta2- thymocytes from alphabeta-depleted thymus. This CDR3 has 13 residues. CDR1 is VENAVY, CDR2 YDSYNSRV, per germline. V shed 2 bases and J 8 bases; nucleotides not matched to a gene: 9.

Sequenced input: Vdelta1+ gamma-delta thymocytes from the thymus. Regarding subset: FACS-sorted CD3+ TCRalphabeta- TCRVdelta1+ TCRVdelta2- thymocytes. The chain combines TRGV8 with TRGJ1 or TRGJ2. The receptor was isolated from a boy under two years old who had congenital heart surgery. CDR3 protein: CATWDITPNKKLF. The CDR3 region has the DNA TGTGCCACCTGGGATATAACGCCTAATAAGAAACTCTTT.